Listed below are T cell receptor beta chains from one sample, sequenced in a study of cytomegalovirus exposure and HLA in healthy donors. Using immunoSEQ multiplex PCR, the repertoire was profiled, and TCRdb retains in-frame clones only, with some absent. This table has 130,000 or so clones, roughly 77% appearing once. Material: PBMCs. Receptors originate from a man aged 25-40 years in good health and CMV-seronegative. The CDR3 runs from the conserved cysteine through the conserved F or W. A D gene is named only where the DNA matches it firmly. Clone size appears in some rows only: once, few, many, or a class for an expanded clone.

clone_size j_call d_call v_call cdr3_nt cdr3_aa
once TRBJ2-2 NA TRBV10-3 TGTGCCATCAGTGAGTCGGTCCAGGGGGGCACCGGGGAGCTGTTTTTT CAISESVQGGTGELFF
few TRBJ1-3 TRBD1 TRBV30 TGTGCCTGGGGTGGGACAGGGGGCCCAGGAAACACCATATATTTT CAWGGTGGPGNTIYF
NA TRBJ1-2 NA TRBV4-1 TGCGCCAGCAGGGAATACACAGGGAACTATGGCTACACCTTC CASREYTGNYGYTF
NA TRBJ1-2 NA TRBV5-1 TGCGCCAGCAGCTCTTCCCGGTCACAGCTGGGCTACCCCTTC CASSSSRSQLGYPF
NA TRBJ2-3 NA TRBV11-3 TGTGCCAGCAGCTTAGGGGAGAGCACAGATACGCAGTATTTT CASSLGESTDTQYF
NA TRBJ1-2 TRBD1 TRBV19 TGTGCCAGTAGCCGGACAGGGGCCAACTATGGCTACACCTTC CASSRTGANYGYTF
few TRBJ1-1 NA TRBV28 TGTGCCAGCAGCTTACCGACAGGGAACACTGAAGCTTTCTTT CASSLPTGNTEAFF
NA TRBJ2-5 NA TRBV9 TGTGCCAGCAGCGTAACCGGGGGTCGTATGGAGACCCAGTACTTC CASSVTGGRMETQYF
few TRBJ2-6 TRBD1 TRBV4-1 TGCGCCAGCAGCCCGGGACAGGGGAGCTCCGGGGCCAACGTCCTGACTTTC CASSPGQGSSGANVLTF
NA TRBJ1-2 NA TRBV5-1 TGCGCCAGCAGCCAAGGGACTGCTTCCTATGGCTACACCTTC CASSQGTASYGYTF
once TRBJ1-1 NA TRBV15 TGTGCCACCAGCAGTAGGGGACAGAACACTGAAGCTTTCTTT CATSSRGQNTEAFF
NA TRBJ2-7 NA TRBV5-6 TGTGCCAGCAGCTTGGGTACAGTCGGCGAGCAATACTTC CASSLGTVGEQYF
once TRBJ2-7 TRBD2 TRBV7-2 TGTGCCAGCAGCTCTACTAGCGGGAGGGCCGGGGGGGAGCAGTACTTC CASSSTSGRAGGEQYF
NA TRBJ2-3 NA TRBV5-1 TGCGCCAGCAGCTTGCGGCTAGGAGCAGATACGCAGTATTTT CASSLRLGADTQYF
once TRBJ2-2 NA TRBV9 TGTGCCAGCAGCGGTAGGGGCGGCGGGGAGCTGTTTTTT CASSGRGGGELFF
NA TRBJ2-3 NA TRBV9 TGTGCCAGCAGCTACTCTTCTAGCACAGATACGCAGTATTTT CASSYSSSTDTQYF
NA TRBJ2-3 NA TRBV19 TGTGCCAGTAGGGGACTGGGAGGCACAGATACGCAGTATTTT CASRGLGGTDTQYF
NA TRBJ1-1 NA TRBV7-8 TGTGCCAGCAGCTTAGAGAGGGTTACTTTCTTT CASSLERVTFF
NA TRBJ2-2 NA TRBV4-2 TGTGCCAGCAGCCAAGCTGAGGTCGGCACCGGGGAGCTGTTTTTT CASSQAEVGTGELFF
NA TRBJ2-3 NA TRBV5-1 TGCGCCAGCAGCTTACAGGGAGACACAGATACGCAGTATTTT CASSLQGDTDTQYF
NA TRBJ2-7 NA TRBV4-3 TGCGCCAGCAGCCAATCAGGGAACCACGAGCAGTACTTC CASSQSGNHEQYF
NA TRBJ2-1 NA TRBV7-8 TGTGCCAGCAGCTTAAGGGGTGGGGGGGCCTACTACAATGAGCAGTTCTTC CASSLRGGGAYYNEQFF
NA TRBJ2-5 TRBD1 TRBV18 TGTGCCAGCTCAGGGACAGGTTGGGAGACCCAGTACTTC CASSGTGWETQYF
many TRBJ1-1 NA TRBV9 TGTGCCAGCAGCGTAGGCTACAGGGTTGGGGGCACTGAAGCTTTCTTT CASSVGYRVGGTEAFF
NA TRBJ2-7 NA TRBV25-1 TGTGCCAGCAGTGAATCTGGGGGACTCTACGAGCAGTACTTC CASSESGGLYEQYF
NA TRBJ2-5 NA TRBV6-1 TGTGCCAGCAGCAGTACATGGGAGACCCAGTACTTC CASSSTWETQYF
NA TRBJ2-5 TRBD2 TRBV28 TGTGCCAGCAGTGCAACTTGGGGGGGAGGAAGAGAGACCCAGTACTTC CASSATWGGGRETQYF
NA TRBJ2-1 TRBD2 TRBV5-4 TGTGCCAGCAGCTCCACTGGGGGGGACTCCTACAATGAGCAGTTCTTC CASSSTGGDSYNEQFF
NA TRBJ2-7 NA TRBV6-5 TGTGCCAGCAGTTTCCGGGACACTTTCCACGAGCAGTACTTC CASSFRDTFHEQYF
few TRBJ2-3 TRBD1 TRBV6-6 TGTGCCAGCAGTTCCAGAGGACAGGCACCCACAGATACGCAGTATTTT CASSSRGQAPTDTQYF
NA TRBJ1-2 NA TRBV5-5 TGTGCCAGCAGCGTGACGGGCTATGGCTACACCTTC CASSVTGYGYTF
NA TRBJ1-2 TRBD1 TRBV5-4 TGTGCCAGCAGCGGGGGGACAGGGGACTTAAACTATGGCTACACCTTC CASSGGTGDLNYGYTF
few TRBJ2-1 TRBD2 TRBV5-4 TGTGCCATCAGCTTACTACTAGCGGGGGGAATCTACAATGAACAGTTCTTC CAISLLLAGGIYNEQFF
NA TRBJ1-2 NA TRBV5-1 TGCGCCAGCAGCCCAGGCAGGGTCGGCTATGGCTACACCTTC CASSPGRVGYGYTF
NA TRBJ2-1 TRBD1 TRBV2 TGTGCCAGCAGGACAGGGGGGACCTTTTACAATGAGCAGTTCTTC CASRTGGTFYNEQFF
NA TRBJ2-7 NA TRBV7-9 TGTGCCAGCAGCTTAGGACAGTCCCACGAGCAGTACTTC CASSLGQSHEQYF
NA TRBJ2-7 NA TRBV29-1 TGCAGCGTCAGGACACCTCGCGAGCAGTACTTC CSVRTPREQYF
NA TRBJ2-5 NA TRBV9 TGTGCCAGCAGCGTGACAGGGGCGGGAGAGCAGTACTTC CASSVTGAGEQYF
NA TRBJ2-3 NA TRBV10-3 TGTGCCATCAGTGATACTAGGGCTGATACGCAGTATTTT CAISDTRADTQYF
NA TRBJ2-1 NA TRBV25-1 TGTGCCAGCAGTGAGCGGCAGGGTTACAATGAGCAGTTCTTC CASSERQGYNEQFF
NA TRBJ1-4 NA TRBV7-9 TGTGCCAGCAGCTTAGGAGTTGAAAAACTGTTTTTT CASSLGVEKLFF
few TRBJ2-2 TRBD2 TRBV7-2 TGTGCCAGCAGCTTAGTCGGGGGGGCGAACACCGGGGAGCTGTTTTTT CASSLVGGANTGELFF
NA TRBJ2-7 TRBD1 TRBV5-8 TGTGCCAGCCCCGGGACAGGGGGCGGTTCCCCCTACGAGCAGTACTTC CASPGTGGGSPYEQYF
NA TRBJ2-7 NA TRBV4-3 TGCGCCAGCAGCCAAGATAGCGACACCCGATTGAATTTACGCGAGCAGTACTTC CASSQDSDTRLNLREQYF
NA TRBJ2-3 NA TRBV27 TGTGCCAGCAGTTTTTTTTCCAGGGCCCAAGATACGCAGTATTTT CASSFFSRAQDTQYF
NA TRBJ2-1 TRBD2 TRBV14 TGTGCCAGCAGCCAAGTGCCGGGACTAGCATCCTACAATGAGCAGTTCTTC CASSQVPGLASYNEQFF
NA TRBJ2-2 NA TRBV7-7 TGTGCTAGCGCCCCTATATCACAGGGAACCGGGGAGCTGTTTTTT CASAPISQGTGELFF
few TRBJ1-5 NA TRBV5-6 TGTGCCAGCAGCCAAGGACACGGGAGCAATCAGCCCCAGCATTTT CASSQGHGSNQPQHF
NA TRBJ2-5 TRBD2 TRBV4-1 TGCGCCAGCAGCCAAGGGGCCCGGGGACTAGCCTGGCAAGAGACCCAGTACTTC CASSQGARGLAWQETQYF
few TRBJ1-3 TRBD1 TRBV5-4 TGTGCCAGCAGGGGACAGGGGCCCTCTGGAAACACCATATATTTT CASRGQGPSGNTIYF